What follows is one TCR beta chain and its context. Its antigen is currently unknown. The sample is drawn from a study of read filtering for tumor transcriptome and immune sequencing. The library was built from about 400 ng RNA with molecular barcoded adaptors for alpha/delta and beta/gamma chains. TCRdb recomputed calls from the reads with MiXCR, one row per CDR3 protein. The table lists around 14,000 distinct CDR3 sequences, roughly 22% of them singletons, with around 80% in the top ten. At the time of active disease, bone marrow was collected from every patient. Notes on the study in general: In IR-seq, single-read clonotypes were approximately 79% of clonotypes but approximately 3.2% of reads.

Sample: a population of CD138-negative cells sorted from bone marrow. This TCR came from a donor at least 40 years old with multiple myeloma.

The CDR3 nucleotides read TGTGCCAGCAGCCAGGAATTAGCGGGAGGGAGCTCCTACGAGCAGTACTTC. Translating it yields CASSQELAGGSSYEQYF. The chain combines TRBV4-2 with TRBJ2-7; 11 positions agree with TRBD2. The CDR3 runs 17 residues. CDR1 and CDR2 from the germline V gene are LGHNA and YNFKEQ. V was clipped by 3 bases and J by 0 bases; unmatched bases: 7.